The following is a T cell receptor (beta chain) sequence with its context. The specificity of this receptor is unknown. The record has no base qualities; no much larger clone is one base away. CDR3 length: 12 amino acids, cysteine to phenylalanine. Only the CDR3 portion is preserved as DNA: 36 bases, with reading frame beginning at the first base. The germline V gene provides CDR1 SNHLY and CDR2 FYNNEI. The V and J ends are trimmed by 6 bases and 6 bases, leaving 9 bases between them. Patients with a history of autoimmune disease or receiving systemic immunosuppression were excluded from the trial. In every dose cohort, peripheral blood was drawn for TCR sequencing at baseline, cycle 4 day 1, and cycle 7 day 1. The samples were taken from a phase I, first-in-human, multicenter, open-label dose-escalation trial of ivuxolimab. Adults with locally advanced or metastatic melanoma, renal cell carcinoma, hepatocellular carcinoma or head and neck squamous cell carcinoma were enrolled in the trial. Before TCR sequencing, CD4+ T cells and CD8+ T cells were sorted from peripheral blood as separate populations.

This sample is drawn from a study of OX40 agonist ivuxolimab in advanced cancers. Notes on the research overall: Ivuxolimab, which targeted the costimulatory receptor OX40 (CD134), was an agonistic, fully human IgG2 monoclonal antibody. Intravenous ivuxolimab was administered to patients every 2 weeks at six dose levels: 0.01, 0.1, 0.3, 1.5, 3 and 10 mg/kg. A male proportion of nearly 85% and a mean age of approximately 62 years, ranging from roughly 23 to 79, were recorded for the dose-escalation cohort. Of the approximately 50 dose-escalation patients, hepatocellular carcinoma was present in about 19, melanoma in approximately 15, renal cell carcinoma in 9 and head and neck cancer in 9. Partial responses were achieved by three dose-escalation patients, of whom one had hepatocellular carcinoma and two had cutaneous melanoma. Patients were allowed to have had prior anti-PD-1, anti-PD-L1 or anti-CTLA-4 therapy, and 30% to 50% of the dose-escalation patients had previously received checkpoint inhibitors. The monotherapy dose-escalation portion (N of about 50 patients) of the phase I ivuxolimab trial is reported in the paper. The purpose of peripheral TCRbeta sequencing was to test whether ivuxolimab changed TCR sequence diversity and led to clonal T-cell expansion. Points the paper makes about the study in general: After ivuxolimab, more expanded clones were found on average in CD8+ T cells than in CD4+ T cells. Which antigens the clonally expanded peripheral T cells were specific for was not determined. In the 0.1-3.0 mg/kg groups, partial responders had among the lowest normalized peripheral clonal expansion, particularly in CD8+ T cells. Low levels of normalized T-cell clonal expansion were also seen in some patients who did not respond. At doses of 0.1 to 3.0 mg/kg, clonal expansion of both CD4+ and CD8+ T cells in blood was seen between baseline and week 6.

For sequencing of the TCRbeta CDR3 region, genomic DNA was extracted from the sorted cells. TCRbeta CDR3 regions were sequenced using the immunoSEQ Assay. TCRdb took over this immuneACCESS table, retaining in-frame rearrangements with V and J assigned. Such tables are incomplete; in checked studies, under half of the missing clones stem from an unresolved V gene, and the remainder is unexplained. The sample table lists over 35,000 clones, roughly 90% of them with a count of one. The top ten clonotypes cover 10% to 15% of the sample. The receptor comes from an adult with an advanced solid tumor such as melanoma, head and neck, liver or kidney cancer. The sequence links TRBV2 to TRBJ2-1; possibly the D gene is TRBD1, per 6 matching bases. The sample was CD4+ or CD8+ T cells sorted from blood, taken in a trial of the OX40 agonist ivuxolimab. The CDR3 protein is CASSGTRNEQFF. The bases read TGTGCCAGCAGCGGGACACGCAATGAGCAGTTCTTC. The CDR3, completed at both ends by the reference TRBV2 and TRBJ2-1 genes, gives the full variable domain EPEVTQTPSHQVTQMGQEVILRCVPISNHLYFYWYRQILGQKVEFLVSFYNNEISEKSEIFDDQFSVERPDGSNFTLKIRSTKLEDSAMYFCASSGTRNEQFFGPGTRLTVL.